The 10 T cell receptor beta chains given below trace back to one sample, sequenced in a study of response to subunit inactivated influenza vaccine. TCRdb reprocessed the RT-PCR reads with MiXCR, giving one entry per CDR3 protein. The top ten hold 7.5% to 9% of the sample, which has roughly 670,000 distinct CDR3 sequences, 14% seen once. Source: PBMCs from blood, taken roughly 2 weeks before vaccination. Receptors originate from a man aged 45 to 65 who received an inactivated influenza vaccine.

This clonotype showed up many times. V gene TRBV12-3 or TRBV12-4 combines with J gene TRBJ2-5; unclear D gene. The CDR3 runs 13 residues. Trimming pared 3 bases from V and 5 bases from J, leaving 10 bases between. The CDR3 DNA sequence: TGTGCCAGCAGTTTGCCTAGTTGGGAGACCCAGTACTTC. Protein sequence: CASSLPSWETQYF.

V and J are TRBV20-1 and TRBJ1-1, with D perhaps TRBD1 (6 bases). Germline assignment: CDR1 DFQATT and CDR2 SNEGSKA (reference sequence). Trimming stripped 0 bases from V and 0 bases from J, with 11 bases between. The CDR3 loop spans 15 amino acids. CDR3 in DNA: TGCAGTGCTAGAGATTGGGGGCTTATGAACACTGAAGCTTTCTTT. Translating it yields CSARDWGLMNTEAFF.

This clonotype was counted a few times. The V gene is TRBV5-6, the J gene TRBJ2-7; D perhaps matches TRBD2 (5 bases). This CDR3 is built from 13 residues. Germline V gene data show CDR1 as SGHDT and CDR2 as YYEEEE. The V and J ends lost 0 bases and 6 bases respectively, with 10 bases between them. In nucleotides, the CDR3 is TGTGCCAGCAGCTTGGTAAGCGGTGGCGAGCAGTACTTC. Protein product: CASSLVSGGEQYF.

The V call is TRBV5-1, the J call TRBJ1-6; 7 bases agree with TRBD1. With 0 bases clipped from V and 7 bases from J, the junction kept 10 bases outside the gene matches. This CDR3 has 17 residues. CDR1 and CDR2 from the germline V gene are SGHRS and YFSETQ. CDR3 sequence reads: CASSLASFGTVNSPLHF. Written as DNA, the CDR3 is TGCGCCAGCAGCTTGGCCTCGTTCGGGACAGTCAATTCACCCCTCCACTTT. Full variable domain (remainder filled in from reference TRBV5-1 and TRBJ1-6): KAGVTQTPRYLIKTRGQQVTLSCSPISGHRSVSWYQQTPGQGLQFLFEYFSETQRNKGNFPGRFSGRQFSNSRSEMNVSTLELGDSALYLCASSLASFGTVNSPLHFGNGTRLTVT.

The chain couples TRBV11-2 to TRBJ2-7; tentatively, D is TRBD1 (6 bases). Germline lookup yields CDR1 SGHAT and CDR2 FQNNGV. V was cut by 5 bases and J by 4 bases, with 21 bases left in between. This CDR3 region has 16 residues. CDR3 region: CASSPQQQGRAYEQYF. The CDR3 DNA reads TGTGCCAGCAGCCCCCAGCAACAGGGCCGGGCGTACGAGCAGTACTTC.

The sample holds a few counts of this clonotype. The chain has TRBV4-1 and TRBJ2-3; a weak D match, TRBD2 (6 bases). CDR1 is MGHRA, CDR2 YSYEKL, per germline. The CDR3 totals 16 residues. The V end was cut by 0 bases, the J end by 6 bases, with 16 bases between. CDR3 bases: TGCGCCAGCAGCCAAGATAGGGCTAGCGAAAAGGATACGCAGTATTTT. As protein: CASSQDRASEKDTQYF.

With respect to this clonotype: A much larger clone is a single base away; this may be a read error. The chain is built from TRBV5-1 and TRBJ2-7; D may be TRBD1 (5 bases). CDR1 is SGHRS and CDR2 is YFSETQ in the germline V gene. CDR3 size: 13 residues. The CDR3 protein is CASSLVGAQEPYF. As DNA, the CDR3 is TGCGCCAGCAGCTTGGTTGGGGCGCAGGAGCCGTACTTC.

The chain uses TRBV5-5 and TRBJ2-2, with D perhaps matching TRBD2 (7 bases). From germline, CDR1 is SGHKS and CDR2 YYEKEE (reference sequence). There are 15 residues in the CDR3. V was pared by 2 bases and J by 3 bases, with 11 bases between. The CDR3 DNA is TGTGCCAGCAGCTTACAGGGAGGGTACACCGGGGAGCTGTTTTTT. This codes for CASSLQGGYTGELFF.

This clonotype occurred a few times. The chain links TRBV28 to TRBJ2-7, with TRBD1 matching 9 bases. The CDR3 runs 15 residues. Germline CDR1 and CDR2: MDHEN and SYDVKM. The V segment lost 5 bases and the J segment 3 bases; nucleotides outside the gene matches: 8. The CDR3 loop is CASSPPDRGVYEQYF. The CDR3 DNA sequence: TGTGCCAGCAGTCCACCCGACAGGGGGGTCTACGAGCAGTACTTC.

This chain links TRBV12-3 or TRBV12-4 with TRBJ2-7; D is perhaps TRBD1 (5 bases). CDR3 length: 15 residues. V lost 5 bases and J 1 base, leaving 15 bases between the germline ends. The CDR3 loop reads CASSPENRPSYEQYF. As DNA, the CDR3 is TGTGCCAGCAGTCCCGAAAACAGGCCATCCTACGAGCAGTACTTC.